The text below deals with one T cell receptor (beta chain). The antigen remains unidentified. Losses at the gene ends were 2 bases for V and 3 bases for J; bases not matched to a gene: 6. This CDR3 is built from 15 residues. CDR1 is MNHEY and CDR2 is SVGAGI in the germline V gene. The data were obtained in a study of regulatory and conventional T cells in RAG deficiency. Overall study results and limits: Shorter CDR3s in all patient subsets; >85% Treg-Tconv overlap in Omenn. Omenn CD25-high CD127-low cells may be activated cells, not true Tregs.

Method: immunoSEQ multiplex PCR; TCRdb's copy keeps in-frame clones and lacks some. The data show approximately 8,500 clones, approximately 80% seen once. The data also belong to a second study, concerning regulatory T cells. That investigation notes: The PCR used 52 TRBV and 13 TRBJ primers. Skewed V and J usage and few unique V-J pairs marked patient repertoires, most in Tregs.

The material sequenced was CD8+ T cells sorted from blood. J is TRBJ1-1 and V is TRBV6-5; 7 bases agree with TRBD1. This TCR was recovered from a human donor in good health. CDR3 bases: TGTGCCAGCAGTTACGAACAGGGGAGGGACACTGAAGCTTTCTTT. Translating gives CASSYEQGRDTEAFF.